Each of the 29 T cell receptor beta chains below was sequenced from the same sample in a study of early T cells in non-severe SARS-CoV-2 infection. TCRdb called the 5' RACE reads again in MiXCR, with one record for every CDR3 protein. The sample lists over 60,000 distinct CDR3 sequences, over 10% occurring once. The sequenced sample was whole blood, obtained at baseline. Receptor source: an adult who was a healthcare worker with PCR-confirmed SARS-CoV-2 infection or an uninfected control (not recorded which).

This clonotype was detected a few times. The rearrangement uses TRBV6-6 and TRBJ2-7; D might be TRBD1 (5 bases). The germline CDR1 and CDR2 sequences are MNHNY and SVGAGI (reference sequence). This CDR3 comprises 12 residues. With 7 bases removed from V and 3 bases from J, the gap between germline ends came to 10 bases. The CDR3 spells CASTDSLYEQYF. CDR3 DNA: TGTGCCAGCACTGACAGCCTCTACGAGCAGTACTTC.

CDR3 bases: TGCGCCAGCAGCTTGTCAGGGGGCAACTATGGCTACACCTTC. It codes for CASSLSGGNYGYTF. The chain combines TRBV5-1 with TRBJ1-2; TRBD1 aligns across 8 bases. J lost 2 bases, V lost 1 base, and 1 base had no gene match. The V gene's germline CDR1 is SGHRS and CDR2 YFSETQ. The CDR3 is made up of 14 amino acids.

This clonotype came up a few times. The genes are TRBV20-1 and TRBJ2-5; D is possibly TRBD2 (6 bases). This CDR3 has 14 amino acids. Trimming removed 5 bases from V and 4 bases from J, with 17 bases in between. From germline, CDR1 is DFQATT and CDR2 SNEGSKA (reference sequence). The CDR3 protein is CSAGPTSIGETQYF. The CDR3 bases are TGCAGTGCTGGACCAACTAGCATCGGAGAGACCCAGTACTTC.

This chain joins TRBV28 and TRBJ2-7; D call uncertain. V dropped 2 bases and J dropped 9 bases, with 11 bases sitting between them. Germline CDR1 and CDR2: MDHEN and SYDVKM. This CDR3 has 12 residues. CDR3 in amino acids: CASSLGIIAQYF. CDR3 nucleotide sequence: TGTGCCAGCAGTTTAGGCATTATCGCGCAGTACTTC.

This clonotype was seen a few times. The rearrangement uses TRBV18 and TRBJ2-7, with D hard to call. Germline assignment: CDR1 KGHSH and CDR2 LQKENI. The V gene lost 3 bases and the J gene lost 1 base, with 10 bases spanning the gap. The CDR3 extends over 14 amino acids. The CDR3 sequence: CASSPNSLSYEQYF. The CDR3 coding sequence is TGTGCCAGCTCACCGAACAGCCTATCCTACGAGCAGTACTTC.

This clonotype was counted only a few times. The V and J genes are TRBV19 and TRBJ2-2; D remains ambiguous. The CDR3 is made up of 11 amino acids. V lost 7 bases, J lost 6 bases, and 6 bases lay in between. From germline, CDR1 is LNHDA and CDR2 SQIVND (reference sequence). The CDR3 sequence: CASTFSGELFF. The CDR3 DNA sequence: TGTGCCAGTACCTTCTCCGGGGAGCTGTTTTTT.

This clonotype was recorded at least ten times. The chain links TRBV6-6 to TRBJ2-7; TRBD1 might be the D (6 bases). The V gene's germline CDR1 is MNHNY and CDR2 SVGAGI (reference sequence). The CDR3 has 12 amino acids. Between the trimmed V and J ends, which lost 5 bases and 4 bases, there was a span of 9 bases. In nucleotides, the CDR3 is TGTGCCAGCAGTGAACAGGGTTACGAGCAGTACTTC. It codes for CASSEQGYEQYF.

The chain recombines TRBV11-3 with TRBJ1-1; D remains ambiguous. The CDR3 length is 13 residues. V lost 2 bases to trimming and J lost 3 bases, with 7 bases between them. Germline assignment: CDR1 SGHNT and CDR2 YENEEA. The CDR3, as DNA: TGTGCCAGCAGCTTACGCGGTTACACTGAAGCTTTCTTT. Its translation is CASSLRGYTEAFF.

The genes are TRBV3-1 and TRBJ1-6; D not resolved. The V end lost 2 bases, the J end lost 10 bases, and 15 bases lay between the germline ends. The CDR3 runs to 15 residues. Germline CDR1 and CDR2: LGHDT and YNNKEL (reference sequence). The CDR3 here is CASSQKWNRGSPLHF. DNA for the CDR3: TGTGCCAGCAGCCAAAAGTGGAATCGGGGATCACCCCTCCACTTT.

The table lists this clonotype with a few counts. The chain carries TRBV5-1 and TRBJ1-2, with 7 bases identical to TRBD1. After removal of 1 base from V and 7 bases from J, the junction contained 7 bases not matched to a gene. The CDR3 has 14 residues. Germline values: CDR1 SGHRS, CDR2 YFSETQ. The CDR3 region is CASSLSGTESGYTF. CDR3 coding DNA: TGCGCCAGCAGCTTGTCCGGGACAGAAAGTGGCTACACCTTC.

The CDR3 sequence: CASSLAVDGYTF. As DNA, the CDR3 is TGTGCCAGCAGCTTAGCAGTAGATGGCTACACCTTC. This chain links TRBV7-2 with TRBJ1-2; D unclear. The CDR3 has 12 amino acids. V gave up 0 bases and J gave up 6 bases, with 5 bases separating them. Germline lookup yields CDR1 SGHTA and CDR2 FQGNSA. The variable domain in full, with the rest retrieved from reference TRBV7-2 and TRBJ1-2, is GAGVSQSPSNKVTEKGKDVELRCDPISGHTALYWYRQSLGQGLEFLIYFQGNSAPDKSGLPSDRFSAERTGGSVSTLTIQRTQQEDSAVYLCASSLAVDGYTFGSGTRLTVV.

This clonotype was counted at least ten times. This chain's CDR3 is CASSLPGGGNNEQFF. In DNA form, the CDR3 reads TGTGCCAGCAGCCTCCCAGGGGGAGGGAACAATGAGCAGTTCTTC. This chain uses TRBV28 with TRBJ2-1; D may be TRBD1 or TRBD2 (7 bases each). CDR1 and CDR2 from the germline V gene are MDHEN and SYDVKM. V was clipped by 6 bases and J by 5 bases, with 17 bases between them. The CDR3 consists of 15 residues.

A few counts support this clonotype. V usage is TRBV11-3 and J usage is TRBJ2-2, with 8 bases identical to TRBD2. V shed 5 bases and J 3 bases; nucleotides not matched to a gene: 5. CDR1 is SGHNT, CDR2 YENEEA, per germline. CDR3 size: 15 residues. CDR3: CASSRGGSDTGELFF. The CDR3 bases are TGTGCCAGCAGCCGGGGGGGATCGGACACCGGGGAGCTGTTTTTT.

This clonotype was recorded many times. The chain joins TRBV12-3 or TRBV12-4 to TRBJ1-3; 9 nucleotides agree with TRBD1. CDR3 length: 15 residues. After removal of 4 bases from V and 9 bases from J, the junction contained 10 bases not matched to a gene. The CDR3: CASSSGTGRGGTIYF. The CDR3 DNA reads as TGTGCCAGCAGTTCGGGGACAGGGAGGGGAGGCACCATATATTTT.

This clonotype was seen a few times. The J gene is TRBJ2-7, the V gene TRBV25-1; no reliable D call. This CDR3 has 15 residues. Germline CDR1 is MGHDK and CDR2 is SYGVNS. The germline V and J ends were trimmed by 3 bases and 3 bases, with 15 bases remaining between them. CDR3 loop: CASSDALGRIYEQYF. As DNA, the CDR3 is TGTGCCAGCAGTGATGCCCTGGGCAGAATCTACGAGCAGTACTTC.

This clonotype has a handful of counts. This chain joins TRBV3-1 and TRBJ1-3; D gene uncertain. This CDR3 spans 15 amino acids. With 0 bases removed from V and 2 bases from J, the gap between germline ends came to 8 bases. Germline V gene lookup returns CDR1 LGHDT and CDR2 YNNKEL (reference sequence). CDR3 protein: CASSQDIGAGNTIYF. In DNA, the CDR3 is TGTGCCAGCAGCCAAGATATTGGGGCTGGAAACACCATATATTTT.

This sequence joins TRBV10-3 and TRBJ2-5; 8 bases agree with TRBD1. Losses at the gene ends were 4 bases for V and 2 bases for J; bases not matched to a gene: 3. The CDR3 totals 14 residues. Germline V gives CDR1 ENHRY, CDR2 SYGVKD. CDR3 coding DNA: TGTGCCATCAGTGGTGGACAGGGACAAGAGACCCAGTACTTC. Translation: CAISGGQGQETQYF.

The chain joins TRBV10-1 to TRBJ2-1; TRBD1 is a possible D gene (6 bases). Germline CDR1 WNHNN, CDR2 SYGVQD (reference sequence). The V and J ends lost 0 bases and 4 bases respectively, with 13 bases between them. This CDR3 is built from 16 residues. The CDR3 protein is CASSESGRGAYNEQFF. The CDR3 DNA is TGCGCCAGCAGTGAGTCGGGCAGGGGAGCATACAATGAGCAGTTCTTC.

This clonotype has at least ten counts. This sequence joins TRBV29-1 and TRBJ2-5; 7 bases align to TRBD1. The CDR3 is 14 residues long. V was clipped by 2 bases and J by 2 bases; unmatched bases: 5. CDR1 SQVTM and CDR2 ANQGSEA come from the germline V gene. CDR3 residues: CSVERSQGQETQYF. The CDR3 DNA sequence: TGCAGCGTTGAAAGGTCACAGGGGCAAGAGACCCAGTACTTC.

The CDR3 protein is CASSFSLANVLTF. Written as DNA, the CDR3 is TGTGCCAGCAGTTTTTCTTTGGCCAACGTCCTGACTTTC. The chain recombines TRBV28 with TRBJ2-6; D is unclear. The CDR3 runs 13 residues. Germline CDR1 and CDR2: MDHEN and SYDVKM. Between the trimmed V and J ends, which lost 3 bases and 6 bases, there was a span of 6 bases.

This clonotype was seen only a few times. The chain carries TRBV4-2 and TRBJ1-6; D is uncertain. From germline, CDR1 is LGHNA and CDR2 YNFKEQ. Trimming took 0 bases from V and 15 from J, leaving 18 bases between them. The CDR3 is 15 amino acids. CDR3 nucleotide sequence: TGTGCCAGCAGCCAAGACCCGTTTTCGGCCCAACGCCTCCACTTT. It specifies CASSQDPFSAQRLHF.

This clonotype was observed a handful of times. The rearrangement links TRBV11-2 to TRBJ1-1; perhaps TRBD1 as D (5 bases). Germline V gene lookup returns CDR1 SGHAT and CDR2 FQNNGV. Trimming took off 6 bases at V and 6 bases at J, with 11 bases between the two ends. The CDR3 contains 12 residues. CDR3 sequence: CASRSDTAEAFF. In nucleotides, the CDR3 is TGTGCCAGCAGATCGGACACGGCTGAAGCTTTCTTT.

The CDR3 spells CSSRDSSQETQYF. The DNA for the CDR3 is TGCAGTTCCCGGGACAGTAGCCAAGAGACCCAGTACTTC. The chain is built from TRBV20-1 and TRBJ2-5; 7 bases are shared with TRBD1. Per the germline V gene, CDR1 is DFQATT and CDR2 is SNEGSKA (reference sequence). The CDR3 length is 13 residues. The J segment lost 1 base and the V segment lost 8 bases, leaving 7 bases of the junction unmatched.

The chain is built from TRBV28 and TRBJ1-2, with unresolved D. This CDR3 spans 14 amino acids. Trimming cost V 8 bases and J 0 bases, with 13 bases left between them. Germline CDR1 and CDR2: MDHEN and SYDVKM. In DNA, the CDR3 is TGTGCCAGCCAAATTCCCGACACTAACTATGGCTACACCTTC. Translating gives CASQIPDTNYGYTF.

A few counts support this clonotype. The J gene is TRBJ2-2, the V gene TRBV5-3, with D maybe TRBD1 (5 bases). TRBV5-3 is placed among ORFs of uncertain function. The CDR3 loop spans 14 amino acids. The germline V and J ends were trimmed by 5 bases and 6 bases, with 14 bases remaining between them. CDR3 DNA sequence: TGTGCCAGAAGACGCGTCAAGGGGTCCGGGGAGCTGTTTTTT. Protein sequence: CARRRVKGSGELFF.

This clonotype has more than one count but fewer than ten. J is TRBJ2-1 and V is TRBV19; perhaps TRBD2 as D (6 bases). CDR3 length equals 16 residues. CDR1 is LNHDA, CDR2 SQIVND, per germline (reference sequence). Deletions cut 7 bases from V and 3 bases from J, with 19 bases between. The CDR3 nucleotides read TGTGCCAGTACCTCCGCAACGGGAGTGCTCTACAATGAGCAGTTCTTC. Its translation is CASTSATGVLYNEQFF.

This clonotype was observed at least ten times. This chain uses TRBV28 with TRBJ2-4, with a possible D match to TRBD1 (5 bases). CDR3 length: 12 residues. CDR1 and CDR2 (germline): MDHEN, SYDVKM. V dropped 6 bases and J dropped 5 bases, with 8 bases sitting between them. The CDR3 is CASSLQENIQYF. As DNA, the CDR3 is TGTGCCAGCAGCCTACAGGAAAACATTCAGTACTTC.

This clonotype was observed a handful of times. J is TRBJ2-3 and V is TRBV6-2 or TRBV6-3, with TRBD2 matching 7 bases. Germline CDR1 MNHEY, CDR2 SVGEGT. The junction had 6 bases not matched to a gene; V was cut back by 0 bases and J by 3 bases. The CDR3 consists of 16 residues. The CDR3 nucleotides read TGTGCCAGCAGTTACTCGAGCTCAGCGGGGACAGATACGCAGTATTTT. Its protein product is CASSYSSSAGTDTQYF.

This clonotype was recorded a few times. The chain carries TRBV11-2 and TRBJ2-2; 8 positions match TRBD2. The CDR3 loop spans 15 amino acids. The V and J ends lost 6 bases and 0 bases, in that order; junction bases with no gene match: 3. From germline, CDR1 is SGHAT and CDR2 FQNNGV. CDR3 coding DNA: TGTGCCAGCAGATTTAGCGGGACGAACACCGGGGAGCTGTTTTTT. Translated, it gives CASRFSGTNTGELFF.